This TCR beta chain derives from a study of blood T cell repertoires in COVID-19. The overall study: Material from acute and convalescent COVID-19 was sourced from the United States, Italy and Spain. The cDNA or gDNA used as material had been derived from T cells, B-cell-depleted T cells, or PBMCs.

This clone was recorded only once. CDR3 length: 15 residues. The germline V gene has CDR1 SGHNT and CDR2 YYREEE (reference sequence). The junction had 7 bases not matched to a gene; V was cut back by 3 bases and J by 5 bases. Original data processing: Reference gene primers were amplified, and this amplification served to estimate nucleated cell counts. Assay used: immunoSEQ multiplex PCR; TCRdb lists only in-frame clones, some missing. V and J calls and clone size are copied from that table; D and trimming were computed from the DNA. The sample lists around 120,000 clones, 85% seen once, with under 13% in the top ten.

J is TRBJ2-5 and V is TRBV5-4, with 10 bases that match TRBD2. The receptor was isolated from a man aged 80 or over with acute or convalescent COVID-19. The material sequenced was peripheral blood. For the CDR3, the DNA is TGTGCCAGCAGCTCGAAACTAGCGGGGCAGGAGACCCAGTACTTC. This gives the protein CASSSKLAGQETQYF.